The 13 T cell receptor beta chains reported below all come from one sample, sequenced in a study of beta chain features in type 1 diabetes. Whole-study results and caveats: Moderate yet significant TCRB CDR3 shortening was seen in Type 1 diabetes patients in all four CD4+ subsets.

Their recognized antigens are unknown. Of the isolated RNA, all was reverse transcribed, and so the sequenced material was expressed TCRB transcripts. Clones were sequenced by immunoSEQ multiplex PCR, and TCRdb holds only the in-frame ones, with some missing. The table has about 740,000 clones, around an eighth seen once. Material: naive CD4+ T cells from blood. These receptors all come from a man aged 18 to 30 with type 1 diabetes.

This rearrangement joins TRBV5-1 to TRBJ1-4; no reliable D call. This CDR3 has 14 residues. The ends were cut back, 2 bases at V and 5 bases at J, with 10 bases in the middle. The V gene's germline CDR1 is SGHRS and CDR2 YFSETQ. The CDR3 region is CASSFGELNEKLFF. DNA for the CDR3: TGCGCCAGCAGCTTCGGGGAGCTGAATGAAAAACTGTTTTTT.

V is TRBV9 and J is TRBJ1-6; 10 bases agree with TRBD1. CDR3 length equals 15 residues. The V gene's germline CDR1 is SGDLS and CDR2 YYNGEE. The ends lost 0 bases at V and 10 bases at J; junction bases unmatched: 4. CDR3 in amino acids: CASSVEGTGVSPLHF. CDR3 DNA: TGTGCCAGCAGCGTAGAGGGGACAGGGGTCTCACCCCTCCACTTT.

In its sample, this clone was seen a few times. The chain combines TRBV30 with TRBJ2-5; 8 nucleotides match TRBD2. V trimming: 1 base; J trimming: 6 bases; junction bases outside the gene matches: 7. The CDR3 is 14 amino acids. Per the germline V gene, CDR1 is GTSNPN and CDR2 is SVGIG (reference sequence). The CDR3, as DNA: TGTGCCTGGAGTGGCGGTTCGGGGGGGCAGACCCAGTACTTC. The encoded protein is CAWSGGSGGQTQYF. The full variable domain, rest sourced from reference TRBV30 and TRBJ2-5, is SQTIHQWPATLVQPVGSPLSLECTVEGTSNPNLYWYRQAAGRGLQLLFYSVGIGQISSEVPQNLSASRPQDRQFILSSKKLLLSDSGFYLCAWSGGSGGQTQYFGPGTRLLVL.

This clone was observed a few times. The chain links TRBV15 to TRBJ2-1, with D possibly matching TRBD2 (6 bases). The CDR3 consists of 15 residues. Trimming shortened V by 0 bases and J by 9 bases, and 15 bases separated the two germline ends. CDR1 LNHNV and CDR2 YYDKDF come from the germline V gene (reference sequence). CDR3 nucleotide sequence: TGTGCCACCAGCAGAGAGCGACACCAGGGAGGTGAGCAGTTCTTC. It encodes CATSRERHQGGEQFF.

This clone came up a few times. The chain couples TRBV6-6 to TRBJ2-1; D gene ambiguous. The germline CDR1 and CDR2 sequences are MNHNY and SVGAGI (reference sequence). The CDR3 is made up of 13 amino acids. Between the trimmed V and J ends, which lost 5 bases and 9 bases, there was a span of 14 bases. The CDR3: CASSPQTTGEQFF. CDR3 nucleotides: TGTGCCAGCAGTCCACAAACCACGGGTGAGCAGTTCTTC.

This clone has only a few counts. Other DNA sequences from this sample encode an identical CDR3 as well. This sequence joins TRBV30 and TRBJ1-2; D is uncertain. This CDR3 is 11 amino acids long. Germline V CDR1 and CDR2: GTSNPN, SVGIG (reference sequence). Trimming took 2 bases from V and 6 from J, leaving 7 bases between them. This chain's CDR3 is CAWSRGDGYTF. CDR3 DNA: TGTGCCTGGAGTCGAGGTGATGGCTACACCTTC.

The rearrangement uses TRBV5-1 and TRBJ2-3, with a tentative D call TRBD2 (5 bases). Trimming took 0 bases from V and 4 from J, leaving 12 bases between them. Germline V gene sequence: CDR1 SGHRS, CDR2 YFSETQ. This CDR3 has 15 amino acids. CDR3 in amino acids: CASSLGAIGADTQYF. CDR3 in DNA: TGCGCCAGCAGCTTGGGGGCTATCGGGGCAGATACGCAGTATTTT.

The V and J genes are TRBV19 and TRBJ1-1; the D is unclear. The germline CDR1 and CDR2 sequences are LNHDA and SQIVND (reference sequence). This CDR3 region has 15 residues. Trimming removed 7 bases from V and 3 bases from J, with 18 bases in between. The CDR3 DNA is TGTGCCAGTACCTCGACCGAGGGAATCCACACTGAAGCTTTCTTT. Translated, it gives CASTSTEGIHTEAFF.

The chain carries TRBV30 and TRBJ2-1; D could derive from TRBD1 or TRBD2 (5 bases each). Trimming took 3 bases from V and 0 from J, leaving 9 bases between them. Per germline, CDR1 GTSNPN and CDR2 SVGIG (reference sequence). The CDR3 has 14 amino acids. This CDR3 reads CAWRWGSSYNEQFF. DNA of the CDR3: TGTGCCTGGAGGTGGGGGAGCTCCTACAATGAGCAGTTCTTC.

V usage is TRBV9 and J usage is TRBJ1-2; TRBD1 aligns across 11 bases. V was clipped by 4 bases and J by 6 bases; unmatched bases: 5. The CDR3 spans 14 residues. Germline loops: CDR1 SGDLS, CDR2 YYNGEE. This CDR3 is CASSTGQGVDGYTF. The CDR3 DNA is TGTGCCAGCAGCACGGGACAGGGGGTTGATGGCTACACCTTC.

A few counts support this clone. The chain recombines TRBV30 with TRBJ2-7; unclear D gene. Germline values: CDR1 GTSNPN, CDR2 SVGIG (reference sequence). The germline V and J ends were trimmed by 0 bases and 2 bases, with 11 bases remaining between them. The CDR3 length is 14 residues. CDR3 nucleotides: TGTGCCTGGAGTGTACCTCGTCGGACCTACGAGCAGTACTTC. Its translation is CAWSVPRRTYEQYF.

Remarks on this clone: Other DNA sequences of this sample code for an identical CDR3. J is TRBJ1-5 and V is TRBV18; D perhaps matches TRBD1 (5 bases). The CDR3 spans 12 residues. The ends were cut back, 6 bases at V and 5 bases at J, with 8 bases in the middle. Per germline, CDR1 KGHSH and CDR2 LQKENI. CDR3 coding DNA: TGTGCCAGCTCCTCGGGGGATCAGCCCCAGCATTTT. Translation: CASSSGDQPQHF.

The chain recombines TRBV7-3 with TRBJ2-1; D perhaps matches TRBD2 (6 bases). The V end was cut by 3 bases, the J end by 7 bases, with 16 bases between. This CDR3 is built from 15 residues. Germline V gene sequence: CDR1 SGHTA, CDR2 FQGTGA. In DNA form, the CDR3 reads TGTGCCAGCAGCTTGGGTGCTGGGGGGTGGAATGAGCAGTTCTTC. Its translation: CASSLGAGGWNEQFF.